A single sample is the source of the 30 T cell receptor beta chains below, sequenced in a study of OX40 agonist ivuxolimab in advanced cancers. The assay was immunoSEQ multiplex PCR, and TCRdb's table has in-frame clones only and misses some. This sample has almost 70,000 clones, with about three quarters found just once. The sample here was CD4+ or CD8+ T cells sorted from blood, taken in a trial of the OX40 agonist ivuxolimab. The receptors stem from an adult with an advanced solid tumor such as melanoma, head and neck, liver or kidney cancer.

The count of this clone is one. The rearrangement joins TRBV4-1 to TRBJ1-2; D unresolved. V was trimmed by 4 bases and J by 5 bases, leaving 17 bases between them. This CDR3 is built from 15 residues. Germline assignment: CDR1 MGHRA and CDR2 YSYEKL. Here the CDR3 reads CASSREEGSGYGYTF. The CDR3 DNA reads TGCGCCAGCAGCCGCGAAGAAGGGTCGGGGTATGGCTACACCTTC.

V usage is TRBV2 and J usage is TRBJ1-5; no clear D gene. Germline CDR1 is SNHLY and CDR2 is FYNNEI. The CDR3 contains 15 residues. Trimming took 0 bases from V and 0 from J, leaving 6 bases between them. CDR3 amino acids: CASSEAGLSNQPQHF. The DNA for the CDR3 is TGTGCCAGCAGTGAAGCAGGGCTTAGCAATCAGCCCCAGCATTTT.

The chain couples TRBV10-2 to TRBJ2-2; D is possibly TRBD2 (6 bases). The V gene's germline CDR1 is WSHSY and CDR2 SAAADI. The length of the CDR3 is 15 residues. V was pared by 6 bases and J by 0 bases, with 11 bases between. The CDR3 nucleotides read TGCGCCAGCAGGGGGACTGCCTCGAACACCGGGGAGCTGTTTTTT. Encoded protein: CASRGTASNTGELFF.

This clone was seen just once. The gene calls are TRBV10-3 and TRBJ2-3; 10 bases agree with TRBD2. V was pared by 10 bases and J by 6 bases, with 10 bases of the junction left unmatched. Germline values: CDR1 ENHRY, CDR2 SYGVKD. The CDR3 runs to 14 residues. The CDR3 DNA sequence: TGTGCCACCCAAGCGGGGGGGCCGCGTGATACGCAGTATTTT. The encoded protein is CATQAGGPRDTQYF.

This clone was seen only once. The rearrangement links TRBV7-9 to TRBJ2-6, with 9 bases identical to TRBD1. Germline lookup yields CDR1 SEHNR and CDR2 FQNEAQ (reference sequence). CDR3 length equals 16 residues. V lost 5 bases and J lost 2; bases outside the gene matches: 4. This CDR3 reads CASSPGQGTGANVLTF. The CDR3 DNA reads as TGTGCCAGCAGCCCCGGACAGGGGACTGGGGCCAACGTCCTGACTTTC.

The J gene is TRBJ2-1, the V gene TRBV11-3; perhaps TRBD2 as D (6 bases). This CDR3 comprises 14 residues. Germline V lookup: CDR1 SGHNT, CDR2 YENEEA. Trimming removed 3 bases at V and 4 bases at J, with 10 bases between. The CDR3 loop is CASSLREEYNEQFF. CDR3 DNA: TGTGCCAGCAGCTTGCGGGAAGAGTACAATGAGCAGTTCTTC.

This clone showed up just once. CDR3 DNA: TGTGCCAGCAGACGTCGACTAGCGGGGGGCTACAATGAGCAGTTCTTC. Its protein product is CASRRRLAGGYNEQFF. V and J are TRBV6-6 and TRBJ2-1; TRBD2 matches 13 bases. Germline V gene lookup returns CDR1 MNHNY and CDR2 SVGAGI (reference sequence). J gave up 3 bases and V 6 bases, and 5 bases lay outside the gene matches. CDR3 length: 16 residues.

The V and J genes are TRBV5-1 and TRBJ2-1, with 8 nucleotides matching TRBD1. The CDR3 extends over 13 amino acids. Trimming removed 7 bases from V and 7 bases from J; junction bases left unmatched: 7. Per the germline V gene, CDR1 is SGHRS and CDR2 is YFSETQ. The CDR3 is CASGQGNANEQFF. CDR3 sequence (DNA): TGCGCCAGCGGACAGGGAAACGCAAATGAGCAGTTCTTC.

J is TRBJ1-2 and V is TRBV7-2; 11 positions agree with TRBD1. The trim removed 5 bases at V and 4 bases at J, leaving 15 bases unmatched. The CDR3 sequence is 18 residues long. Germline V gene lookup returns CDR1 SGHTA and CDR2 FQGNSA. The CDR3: CASSPMAKGQGAFYGYTF. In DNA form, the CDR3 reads TGTGCCAGCAGCCCGATGGCGAAAGGACAGGGGGCCTTCTATGGCTACACCTTC.

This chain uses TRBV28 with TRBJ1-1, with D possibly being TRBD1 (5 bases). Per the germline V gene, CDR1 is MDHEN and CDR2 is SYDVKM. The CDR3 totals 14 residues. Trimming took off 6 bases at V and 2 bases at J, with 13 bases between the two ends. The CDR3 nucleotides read TGTGCCAGCAGATTCGCGGGGCTAAACACTGAAGCTTTCTTT. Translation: CASRFAGLNTEAFF.

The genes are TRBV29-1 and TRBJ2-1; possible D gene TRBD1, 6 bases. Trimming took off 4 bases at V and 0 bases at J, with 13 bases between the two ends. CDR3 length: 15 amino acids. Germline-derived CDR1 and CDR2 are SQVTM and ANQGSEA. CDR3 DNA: TGCAGCGTTGCACAGGGACCAAGCTCCTACAATGAGCAGTTCTTC. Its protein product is CSVAQGPSSYNEQFF.

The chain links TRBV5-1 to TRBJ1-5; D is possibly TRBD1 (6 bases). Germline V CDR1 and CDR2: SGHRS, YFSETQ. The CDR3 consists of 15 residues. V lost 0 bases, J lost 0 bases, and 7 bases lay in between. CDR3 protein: CASSLEGVSNQPQHF. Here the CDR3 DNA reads TGCGCCAGCAGCTTGGAGGGGGTTAGCAATCAGCCCCAGCATTTT.

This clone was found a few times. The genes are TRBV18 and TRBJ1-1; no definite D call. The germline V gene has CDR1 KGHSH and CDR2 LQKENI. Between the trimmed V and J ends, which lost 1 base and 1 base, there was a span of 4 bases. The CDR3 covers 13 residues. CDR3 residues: CASSPLKNTEAFF. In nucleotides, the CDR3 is TGTGCCAGCTCACCACTTAAGAACACTGAAGCTTTCTTT.

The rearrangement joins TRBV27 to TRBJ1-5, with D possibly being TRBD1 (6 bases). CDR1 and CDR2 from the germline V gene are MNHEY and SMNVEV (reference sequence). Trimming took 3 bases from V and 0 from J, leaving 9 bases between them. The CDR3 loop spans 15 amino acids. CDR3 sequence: CASSLTRGSNQPQHF. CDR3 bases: TGTGCCAGCAGTTTGACCAGGGGTAGCAATCAGCCCCAGCATTTT.

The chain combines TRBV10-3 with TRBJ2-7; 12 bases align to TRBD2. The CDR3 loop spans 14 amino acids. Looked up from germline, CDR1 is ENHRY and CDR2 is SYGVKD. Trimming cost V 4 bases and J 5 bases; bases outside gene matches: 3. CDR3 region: CAISATSGSNEQYF. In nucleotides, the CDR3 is TGTGCCATCAGTGCGACTAGCGGGAGCAACGAGCAGTACTTC.

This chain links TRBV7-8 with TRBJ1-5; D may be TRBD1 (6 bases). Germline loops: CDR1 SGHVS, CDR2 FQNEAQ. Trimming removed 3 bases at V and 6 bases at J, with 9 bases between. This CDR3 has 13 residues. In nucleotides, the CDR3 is TGTGCCAGCAGCTTGGGGGCGGGTCAGCCCCAGCATTTT. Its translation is CASSLGAGQPQHF. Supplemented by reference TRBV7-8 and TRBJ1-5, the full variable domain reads GAGVSQSPRYKVAKRGQDVALRCDPISGHVSLFWYQQALGQGPEFLTYFQNEAQLDKSGLPSDRFFAERPEGSVSTLKIQRTQQEDSAVYLCASSLGAGQPQHFGDGTRLSIL.

For the CDR3, the DNA is TGTGCCAGCAGCTTAGTGGGTTGGGCGGAGAGTATTTCCTACGAGCAGTACTTC. Residues: CASSLVGWAESISYEQYF. This chain connects TRBV7-8 to TRBJ2-7; D remains ambiguous. The CDR3 has 18 amino acids. Germline-derived CDR1 and CDR2 are SGHVS and FQNEAQ. V lost 1 base, J lost 1 base, and 20 bases lay in between.

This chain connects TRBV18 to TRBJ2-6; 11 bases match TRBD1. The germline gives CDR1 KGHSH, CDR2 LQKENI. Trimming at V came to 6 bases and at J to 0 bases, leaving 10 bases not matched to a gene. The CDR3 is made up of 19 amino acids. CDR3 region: CASSRGQGGLYSGANVLTF. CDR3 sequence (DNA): TGTGCCAGCTCTCGGGGACAGGGGGGACTGTACTCTGGGGCCAACGTCCTGACTTTC.

The chain's CDR3 is CASSRGGDSRSGNTIYF. DNA of the CDR3: TGTGCCAGCAGCCGTGGGGGAGACAGCCGCTCTGGAAACACCATATATTTT. This chain joins TRBV5-4 and TRBJ1-3; D perhaps matches TRBD1 (5 bases). The length of the CDR3 is 17 residues. V dropped 4 bases and J dropped 0 bases, with 17 bases sitting between them. Germline lookup yields CDR1 SGHNT and CDR2 YYREEE (reference sequence).

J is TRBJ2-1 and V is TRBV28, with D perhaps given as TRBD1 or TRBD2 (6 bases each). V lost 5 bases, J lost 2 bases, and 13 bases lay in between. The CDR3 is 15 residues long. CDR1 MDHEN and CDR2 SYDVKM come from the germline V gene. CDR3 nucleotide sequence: TGTGCCAGCAGTGGGGGGCTAGCGACCTACAATGAGCAGTTCTTC. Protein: CASSGGLATYNEQFF.

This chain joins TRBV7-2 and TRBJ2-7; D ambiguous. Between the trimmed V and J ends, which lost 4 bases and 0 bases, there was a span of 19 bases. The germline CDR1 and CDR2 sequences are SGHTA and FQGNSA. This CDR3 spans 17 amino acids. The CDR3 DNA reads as TGTGCCAGCAGCTCCCCTCCGTGGTCAACCATCTCCTACGAGCAGTACTTC. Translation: CASSSPPWSTISYEQYF.

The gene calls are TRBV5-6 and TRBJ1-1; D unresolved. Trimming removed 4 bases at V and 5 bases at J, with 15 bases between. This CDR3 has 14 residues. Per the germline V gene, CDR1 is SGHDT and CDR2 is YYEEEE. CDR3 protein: CASSRRASGTEAFF. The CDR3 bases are TGTGCCAGCAGCCGAAGGGCTTCGGGGACTGAAGCTTTCTTT.

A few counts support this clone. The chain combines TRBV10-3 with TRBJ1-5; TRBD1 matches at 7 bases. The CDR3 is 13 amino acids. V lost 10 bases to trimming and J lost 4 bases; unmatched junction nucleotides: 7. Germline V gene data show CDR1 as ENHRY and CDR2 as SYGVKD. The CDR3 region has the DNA TGTGCCACGGGGACAGTTGAAAATCAGCCCCAGCATTTT. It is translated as CATGTVENQPQHF.

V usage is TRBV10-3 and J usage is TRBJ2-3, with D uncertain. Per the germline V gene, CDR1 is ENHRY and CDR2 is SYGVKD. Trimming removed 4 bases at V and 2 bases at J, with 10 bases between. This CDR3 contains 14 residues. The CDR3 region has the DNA TGTGCCATCAGTGGTGAAGGGAACACAGATACGCAGTATTTT. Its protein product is CAISGEGNTDTQYF.

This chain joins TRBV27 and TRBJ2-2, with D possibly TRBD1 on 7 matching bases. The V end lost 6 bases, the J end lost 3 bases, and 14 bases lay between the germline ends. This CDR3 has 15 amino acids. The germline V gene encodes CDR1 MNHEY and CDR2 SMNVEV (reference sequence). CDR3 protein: CASSAQGRHTGELFF. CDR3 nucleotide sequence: TGTGCCAGCAGCGCACAGGGGAGGCACACCGGGGAGCTGTTTTTT.

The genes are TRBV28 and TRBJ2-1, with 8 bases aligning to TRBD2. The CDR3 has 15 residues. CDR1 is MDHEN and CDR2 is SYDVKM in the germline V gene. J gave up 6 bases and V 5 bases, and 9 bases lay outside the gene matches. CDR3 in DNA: TGTGCCAGCAGTAAAGTTGAGCGGGGGCTCAATGAGCAGTTCTTC. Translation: CASSKVERGLNEQFF.

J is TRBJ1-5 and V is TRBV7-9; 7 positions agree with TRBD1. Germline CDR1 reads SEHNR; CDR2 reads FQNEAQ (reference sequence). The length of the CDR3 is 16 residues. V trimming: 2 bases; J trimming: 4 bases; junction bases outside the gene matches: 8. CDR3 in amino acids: CASSLSGTGANQPQHF. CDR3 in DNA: TGTGCCAGCAGCTTAAGTGGCACAGGGGCAAATCAGCCCCAGCATTTT.

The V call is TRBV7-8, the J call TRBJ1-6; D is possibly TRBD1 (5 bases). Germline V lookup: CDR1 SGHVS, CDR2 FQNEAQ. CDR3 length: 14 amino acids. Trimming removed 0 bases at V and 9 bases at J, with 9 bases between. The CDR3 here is CASSLAGVRSPLHF. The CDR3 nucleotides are TGTGCCAGCAGCTTAGCAGGGGTACGTTCACCCCTCCACTTT.

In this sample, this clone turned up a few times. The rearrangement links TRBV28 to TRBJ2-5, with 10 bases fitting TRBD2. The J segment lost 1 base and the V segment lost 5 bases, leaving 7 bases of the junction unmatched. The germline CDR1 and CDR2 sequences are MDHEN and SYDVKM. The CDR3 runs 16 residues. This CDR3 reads CASSPGLAKLQETQYF. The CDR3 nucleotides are TGTGCCAGCAGTCCGGGACTAGCGAAACTCCAAGAGACCCAGTACTTC.

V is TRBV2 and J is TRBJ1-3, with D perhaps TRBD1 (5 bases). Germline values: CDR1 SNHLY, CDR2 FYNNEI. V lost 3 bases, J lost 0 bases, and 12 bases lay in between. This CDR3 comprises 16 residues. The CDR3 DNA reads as TGTGCCAGCAGTGAGAACAGGATCGACTCTGGAAACACCATATATTTT. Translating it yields CASSENRIDSGNTIYF. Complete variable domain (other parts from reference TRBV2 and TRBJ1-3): EPEVTQTPSHQVTQMGQEVILRCVPISNHLYFYWYRQILGQKVEFLVSFYNNEISEKSEIFDDQFSVERPDGSNFTLKIRSTKLEDSAMYFCASSENRIDSGNTIYFGEGSWLTVV.